A selection of T cell receptor beta chains follows, all from one sample in a study of blood T cell repertoires in COVID-19. Method: immunoSEQ multiplex PCR; TCRdb's copy keeps in-frame clones and lacks some. The data show 50,000 to 65,000 clones, roughly 92% seen once. Sequenced sample: peripheral blood. The receptors stem from a man aged 45-65 years with active COVID-19. CDR3s include the opening cysteine and the closing phenylalanine or tryptophan. D genes are given only for firm matches. Clone size is shown for a subset of rows, as once, few, many or a class of expanded clone.

J	D	length	size	V	DNA	CDR3
TRBJ2-7	.	16	.	TRBV6-1	TGTGCCAGCAGTGATAGTCCGTTCGGGGGTACCTACGAGCAGTACTTC	CASSDSPFGGTYEQYF
TRBJ1-2	.	15	.	TRBV27	TGTGCCAGCAGTTTATCGGCGGCCGGCAACTATGGCTACACCTTC	CASSLSAAGNYGYTF
TRBJ2-7	TRBD2	15	.	TRBV19	TGTGCCAGTAGTATCACTAGCGGGCCTACCTACGAGCAGTACTTC	CASSITSGPTYEQYF
TRBJ2-1	TRBD2	15	.	TRBV25-1	TGTGCCAGCAGTGAAATGTCAGCGGGGCCGAATGAGCAGTTCTTC	CASSEMSAGPNEQFF
TRBJ1-1	.	14	.	TRBV5-4	TGTGCCAGCAGCTCCGCCAGGGTGGGCACTGAAGCTTTCTTT	CASSSARVGTEAFF
TRBJ1-1	TRBD1	15	.	TRBV6-6	TGTGCCAGCAGTTCCTTAGACAGGGATGGCACTGAAGCTTTCTTT	CASSSLDRDGTEAFF
TRBJ1-2	.	12	.	TRBV6-2/TRBV6-3	TGTGCCAGCAGCCGACCAGGGTTTGGCTACACCTTC	CASSRPGFGYTF
TRBJ2-7	.	13	.	TRBV27	TGTGCCAGCAGCGCCACAGGGTGGGGCGAGCAGTACTTC	CASSATGWGEQYF
TRBJ2-2	TRBD1	16	.	TRBV5-6	TGTGCCAGCAGCTGGAGCACGGCAGGGGGCACCGGGGAGCTGTTTTTT	CASSWSTAGGTGELFF
TRBJ1-2	TRBD1	14	.	TRBV28	TGTGCCAGCACCCGAGGACAGGGGTCGTATGGCTACACCTTC	CASTRGQGSYGYTF
TRBJ2-7	TRBD2	14	once	TRBV7-2	TGTGCCAGCAGAAAAGCGGGGGGTTCCTACGAGCAGTACTTC	CASRKAGGSYEQYF
TRBJ1-2	TRBD1	16	.	TRBV9	TGTGCCAGCAGCGATGGGACAGGGACAACTAACTATGGCTACACCTTC	CASSDGTGTTNYGYTF
TRBJ2-3	TRBD1	16	.	TRBV9	TGTGCCAGCAGCGTAGTTGGAGGACAGGGGCCAGATACGCAGTATTTT	CASSVVGGQGPDTQYF
TRBJ1-1	TRBD1	15	.	TRBV18	TGTGCCAGCTCACCTATGACAGGGGGCAACACTGAAGCTTTCTTT	CASSPMTGGNTEAFF
TRBJ2-3	.	16	.	TRBV5-3	TGTGCCAGAAGCCCTCCTACGGGTCCTAGCACAGATACGCAGTATTTT	CARSPPTGPSTDTQYF
TRBJ2-4	TRBD2	16	.	TRBV28	TGTGCCAGCAGCCGACTAGCGGGACAACCCAAAAACATTCAGTACTTC	CASSRLAGQPKNIQYF
TRBJ1-1	TRBD1	14	.	TRBV7-2	TGTGCCAGCAGCAGTACAGGGGTAGGGACTGAAGCTTTCTTT	CASSSTGVGTEAFF
TRBJ1-2	.	15	once	TRBV5-6	TGTGCCAGCAGCTGGGCCAGGCCATCGAATTATGGCTACACCTTC	CASSWARPSNYGYTF
TRBJ2-2	.	15	.	TRBV5-4	TGTGCCAGCACCTCCAGGGAAACTAACACCGGGGAGCTGTTTTTT	CASTSRETNTGELFF
TRBJ2-3	TRBD2	17	.	TRBV7-2	TGTGCCAGCAGCTTAACAGGAACGGGGGGGCCTGCAGATACGCAGTATTTT	CASSLTGTGGPADTQYF
TRBJ2-7	.	11	.	TRBV7-8	TGTGCCAGCAGCATTACCTACGAGCAGTACTTC	CASSITYEQYF
TRBJ1-4	.	15	once	TRBV3-1/TRBV3-2	TGTGCCAGCAGCCAAGGGAGGGTCCTAGGGCAGAGACTGTTTTTT	CASSQGRVLGQRLFF
TRBJ1-3	.	19	.	TRBV5-5	TGTGCCAGCAGCCCGGCGCTTACAGGGACCCGGAGCTCTGGAAACACCATATATTTT	CASSPALTGTRSSGNTIYF
TRBJ1-1	.	14	.	TRBV5-1	TGCGCCAGCAGCTTGGGACAGGTTGCCACTGAAGCTTTCTTT	CASSLGQVATEAFF
TRBJ1-2	.	15	.	TRBV6-5	TGTGCCAGCGGCCCCTCCCTGACGGGGGACTATGGCTACACCTTC	CASGPSLTGDYGYTF
TRBJ1-5	.	16	.	TRBV7-8	TGTGCCAGCAGCTTAGCCCAGGCCGCACCGAATCAGCCCCAGCATTTT	CASSLAQAAPNQPQHF
TRBJ2-4	TRBD1	19	.	TRBV4-1	TGCGCCAGCAGCCAAGTGGCAGGGGGAAGGTTTGGAGCCAAAAACATTCAGTACTTC	CASSQVAGGRFGAKNIQYF
TRBJ2-7	.	12	.	TRBV7-9	TGTGCCAGCAGCTTAGGCGCATACGAGCAGTACTTC	CASSLGAYEQYF
TRBJ2-5	.	16	once	TRBV19	TGTGCCAGTAGTATAGATAAGGGGAGGTACCAAGAGACCCAGTACTTC	CASSIDKGRYQETQYF
TRBJ2-2	TRBD2	16	.	TRBV18	TGTGCCAGCTCACCACAACTAGCGGGGCACACCGGGGAGCTGTTTTTT	CASSPQLAGHTGELFF
TRBJ1-4	.	16	.	TRBV6-1	TGTGCCAGCAGTGAAGAACAGGGTCGTGGGAAGGAAAAACTGTTTTTT	CASSEEQGRGKEKLFF
TRBJ2-7	.	11	.	TRBV12-3/TRBV12-4	TGTGCCAGCAGCCCCCGGACAGAGCAGTACTTC	CASSPRTEQYF
TRBJ2-2	.	15	.	TRBV28	TGTGCCAGCCTACCCGGGAGCGCGAACACCGGGGAGCTGTTTTTT	CASLPGSANTGELFF
TRBJ1-2	TRBD1	13	.	TRBV7-2	TGTGCCAGCAGCCGGGGACAGATCTATGGCTACACCTTC	CASSRGQIYGYTF
TRBJ2-7	TRBD2	15	.	TRBV28	TGTGCCAGCAGTCGGCGAGCGGGGGGGTCCTACGAGCAGTACTTC	CASSRRAGGSYEQYF
TRBJ1-2	TRBD1	16	.	TRBV28	TGTGCCAGCAGTCCCCGGGGCCGGGACAGGGGGCTGGGCTACACCTTC	CASSPRGRDRGLGYTF
TRBJ1-5	.	13	.	TRBV2	TGTGCCAGCAGGTTCGGGGGCAATCAGCCCCAGCATTTT	CASRFGGNQPQHF
TRBJ1-2	.	12	.	TRBV5-1	TGCGCCAGCAGCTTTGACAGCTATGGCTACACCTTC	CASSFDSYGYTF